This TCR beta chain was found in a study of blood T cell repertoires in COVID-19. Some clones are missing from TCRdb's copy, which holds only in-frame ones; the method was immunoSEQ multiplex PCR. The sample lists about 160,000 clones; approximately 95% were seen once. V shed 6 bases, J shed 2 bases, and the junction held 7 bases outside the gene matches. Germline assignment: CDR1 KGHSH and CDR2 LQKENI. CDR3 length: 16 amino acids. The chain links TRBV18 to TRBJ1-3; 10 nucleotides align to TRBD1. This sequence was found in a woman in her forties or fifties with acute or convalescent COVID-19. What was sequenced was peripheral blood. The CDR3 here is CASSQSGTGAGNTIYF. The CDR3 DNA sequence: TGTGCCAGCTCCCAGAGCGGGACAGGGGCTGGAAACACCATATATTTT.